This T cell receptor (beta chain) was documented in a study of monozygotic twins with inflammatory bowel disease. Looked up from germline, CDR1 is SSHAT and CDR2 is FNYEAQ (reference sequence). The CDR3 loop spans 12 amino acids. Skipping T cell sorting, the study isolated total RNA directly from whole blood. Overall study findings and caveats: Patient repertoires may have gained variability from differing immunosuppressive treatments.

As to this clonotype: Its antigen is still unknown.

A 6-nucleotide sample barcode was carried by the UMIs, which template switching added. TCRalpha and TCRbeta cDNA went through two nested PCRs of approximately 16 and 10 cycles. No DNA is given; TCRdb re-called the 5' RACE reads and lists each CDR3 protein once. This sample's clone table lists more than 350,000 distinct CDR3 sequences. The chain uses TRBV7-7 and TRBJ1-1. The sequencing input was blood. The receptor was derived from a human donor with ulcerative colitis or Crohn's disease, or a healthy co-twin of an affected twin (not recorded which). CDR3 residues: CASSLVSDEAFF.